These T cell receptor beta chains were read from a single sample in a study of blood T cell repertoires in COVID-19. Assay: immunoSEQ multiplex PCR; the TCRdb copy retains only in-frame clones and omits some. The sample lists approximately 220,000 clones, approximately 80% seen once, with approximately 7.4% in the top ten. The sample taken for sequencing was PBMCs or T cells enriched from blood (not recorded which). All receptors come from a woman between 40 and 50 years old with acute COVID-19. Each CDR3 is given with its conserved first and last residue. Each record gives: V gene, D gene, J gene, clone size, CDR3 DNA, CDR3 protein. The D gene is left open where the match is weak. Clone size, where shown, is once, few, many, or a class for clones that have expanded.

TRBV30	TRBD1	TRBJ2-4	-	TGTGCCTGGAGCGAAAAGGGGACAGGGGACATTCAGTACTTC	CAWSEKGTGDIQYF
TRBV12-3/TRBV12-4	-	TRBJ1-2	-	TGTGCCAGCAGATATCCGGGGAGCGGCTACACCTTC	CASRYPGSGYTF
TRBV30	TRBD1	TRBJ1-1	once	TGTGCCTGGAGTGTATTGGGGACAGGGGACACTGAAGCTTTCTTT	CAWSVLGTGDTEAFF
TRBV6-6	TRBD1	TRBJ2-7	-	TGTGCCAGCAGTTTCCAGGGGGCGCAAATCAACGAGCAGTACTTC	CASSFQGAQINEQYF
TRBV4-2	TRBD2	TRBJ2-3	-	TGTGCCAGCAGCCAAAGAGGACGACTAGCGGGAGCGGGAGATACGCAGTATTTT	CASSQRGRLAGAGDTQYF
TRBV5-5	-	TRBJ1-1	-	TGTGCCAGCAGCTTGTCCCTGGGCTCGGCTTTCTTT	CASSLSLGSAFF
TRBV5-4	TRBD2	TRBJ2-7	-	TGTGCCAGCAGCATCAGCGGGAGGGCCTTCTACGAGCAGTACTTC	CASSISGRAFYEQYF
TRBV9	TRBD1	TRBJ1-4	-	TGTGCCAGCAGCGCCGGGGACAGTGAAAAACTGTTTTTT	CASSAGDSEKLFF
TRBV11-3	-	TRBJ2-2	-	TGTGCCAGCAGCAGATCAGGGGCCGGGGAGCTGTTTTTT	CASSRSGAGELFF
TRBV11-2	TRBD2	TRBJ2-3	few	TGTGCCAGCAGCTTAGGACTAGCGGGGGGCCGTTCCGCAGATACGCAGTATTTT	CASSLGLAGGRSADTQYF
TRBV6-5	-	TRBJ2-7	-	TGTGCCAGCAGTTACTCGGGGGGGACAAGCTCCTACGAGCAGTACTTC	CASSYSGGTSSYEQYF
TRBV14	-	TRBJ2-1	-	TGTGCCAGCAGCCCACATTCCCCGGGTGAGCAGTTCTTC	CASSPHSPGEQFF
TRBV19	TRBD1	TRBJ1-1	once	TGTGCCAGTAGCCCTGACAGGGTCACTGAAGCTTTCTTT	CASSPDRVTEAFF
TRBV11-3	-	TRBJ2-2	-	TGTGCCAGCAGCCCAAGGGGCCGGACCGGGGAGCTGTTTTTT	CASSPRGRTGELFF
TRBV30	-	TRBJ2-5	-	TGTGCCTGGAGCGAACCGGCCCAGTACTTC	CAWSEPAQYF
TRBV7-2	TRBD2	TRBJ2-3	-	TGTGCCAGCAGCTGGATTAGCGGGTTTAGCACAGATACGCAGTATTTT	CASSWISGFSTDTQYF
TRBV5-1	-	TRBJ2-7	-	TGCGCCAGCAGCTCCCAGGGAGGCGAGCAGTACTTC	CASSSQGGEQYF
TRBV4-2	-	TRBJ1-2	-	TGTGCCAGCAGCCAAGATCCGGGCAGGGACTATGGCTACACCTTC	CASSQDPGRDYGYTF
TRBV6-2/TRBV6-3	-	TRBJ2-7	-	TGTGCCAGCAGTTACAAGAGAAACTCCTACGAGCAGTACTTC	CASSYKRNSYEQYF
TRBV5-1	TRBD1	TRBJ2-3	many	TGCGCCAGCAGCTTGTCCAGGGGGCGAGATACGCAGTATTTT	CASSLSRGRDTQYF
TRBV7-3	TRBD2	TRBJ2-3	-	TGTGCCAGCAGCCCCAGATTAGCGGGAGGACCAGATACGCAGTATTTT	CASSPRLAGGPDTQYF
TRBV28	-	TRBJ1-5	-	TGTGCCAGCAGTTACCGGGATAATCAGCCCCAGCATTTT	CASSYRDNQPQHF
TRBV5-1	-	TRBJ1-4	-	TGCGCCAGCAGCCGAGCCGGAGGGTTAGGTGAAAAACTGTTTTTT	CASSRAGGLGEKLFF
TRBV24-1	-	TRBJ2-1	few	TGTGCCACCAGTGACCCACCAGGCAATGAGCAGTTCTTC	CATSDPPGNEQFF
TRBV10-3	TRBD1	TRBJ1-3	-	TGTGCCACCAAGGGGGCCGCTGGAAACACCATATATTTT	CATKGAAGNTIYF
TRBV7-2	TRBD1	TRBJ1-5	-	TGTGCCAGCAGCTTAGCAGCAGGGGGCGAGCAGCCCCAGCATTTT	CASSLAAGGEQPQHF
TRBV24-1	-	TRBJ2-1	-	TGTGCCACCAGTGATTACAGGGGGAGGGTGGTCAATGAGCAGTTCTTC	CATSDYRGRVVNEQFF
TRBV28	-	TRBJ2-7	-	TGTGCCAGCAGCCGTTCCTCTCGGGTATCCTACGAGCAGTACTTC	CASSRSSRVSYEQYF
TRBV30	TRBD2	TRBJ2-5	-	TGTGCCTGGAGTGTAGGAGGCCTAGCGGGAGTAACTGGAGAGACCCAGTACTTC	CAWSVGGLAGVTGETQYF
TRBV2	TRBD2	TRBJ2-5	-	TGTGCCAGCAAGGGACTAGCGGTTGTCCAAGAGACCCAGTACTTC	CASKGLAVVQETQYF
TRBV4-3	TRBD1	TRBJ2-5	-	TGCGCCAGCAGCCAAGATTTACCGGGACAGGGGGAGACCCAGTACTTC	CASSQDLPGQGETQYF
TRBV5-4	TRBD1	TRBJ2-1	-	TGTGCCAGCAGCCTCCGGGACAGGGGATTTGCTGAGCAGTTCTTC	CASSLRDRGFAEQFF
TRBV27	-	TRBJ2-1	-	TGTGCCAGCAGCCCCTTTTACTCCTACAATGAGCAGTTCTTC	CASSPFYSYNEQFF
TRBV5-4	-	TRBJ2-1	-	TGTGCCAGCAGCTTGGGGAGTAGCTCCTACAATGAGCAGTTCTTC	CASSLGSSSYNEQFF
TRBV6-5	TRBD1	TRBJ1-1	-	TGTGCCAGCAGTTACCCGGGACAGAAGGAAGCTTTCTTT	CASSYPGQKEAFF
TRBV6-5	-	TRBJ2-2	few	TGTGCCAGCAGTTATTTCCACAGGGCGAACACCGGGGAGCTGTTTTTT	CASSYFHRANTGELFF
TRBV20-1	TRBD2	TRBJ2-3	-	TGCAGTGCTAGTTTTGAGCGGGGGCCGCACACAGATACGCAGTATTTT	CSASFERGPHTDTQYF
TRBV15	-	TRBJ1-1	-	TGTGCCACCAGCAGGGGACTGACCATGAACACTGAAGCTTTCTTT	CATSRGLTMNTEAFF
TRBV7-9	TRBD1	TRBJ2-7	-	TGTGCCAGCAGCTTAGGACAGGGGGGCAACGAGCAGTACTTC	CASSLGQGGNEQYF
TRBV7-9	TRBD1	TRBJ2-3	-	TGTGCCAGTAGTCCCGGAAGGGGGCTAAGCGCAGATACGCAGTATTTT	CASSPGRGLSADTQYF
TRBV5-8	-	TRBJ2-2	-	TGTGCCAGCAGCCGGTCGTCGACCGGGGAGCTGTTTTTT	CASSRSSTGELFF
TRBV11-2	-	TRBJ2-7	-	TGTGCCAGCAGCCAGGTGGGGCAAATCTACGAGCAGTACTTC	CASSQVGQIYEQYF
TRBV7-3	-	TRBJ1-1	once	TGTGCCAGCAGCTTAAAAGGCAGGTGGGACACTGAAGCTTTCTTT	CASSLKGRWDTEAFF
TRBV4-1	-	TRBJ1-1	-	TGCGCCAGCAGCCAAGGTACTACGACGAACACTGAAGCTTTCTTT	CASSQGTTTNTEAFF
TRBV6-1	TRBD1	TRBJ2-5	-	TGTGCCAGTCTAAAGGACAGGAAAGAGACCCAGTACTTC	CASLKDRKETQYF
TRBV27	-	TRBJ1-5	few	TGTGCCAGCAGTCCGACCGGGCAGGGGAAGGGACAGCCCCAGCATTTT	CASSPTGQGKGQPQHF
TRBV27	TRBD1	TRBJ1-6	few	TGTGCCAGCAGGGACAGGGCCAATTCACCCCTCCACTTT	CASRDRANSPLHF
TRBV7-2	-	TRBJ1-1	-	TGTGCCAGCGGGGCAAGAGGTATAAGTACTGAAGCTTTCTTT	CASGARGISTEAFF
TRBV5-4	-	TRBJ1-2	-	TGTGCCAGCAGAGTAGGCCAGGTCGAGGGCTACACCTTC	CASRVGQVEGYTF
TRBV9	-	TRBJ2-1	-	TGTGCCAGCAGCCTCCCCGACAGCCTCCCCTACAATGAGCAGTTCTTC	CASSLPDSLPYNEQFF
TRBV6-2/TRBV6-3	-	TRBJ1-5	-	TGTGCCAGCAGTAAGGGAGGGGTTAGCAATCAGCCCCAGCATTTT	CASSKGGVSNQPQHF
TRBV25-1	TRBD1	TRBJ1-1	-	TGTGCCAGCAGAGGACAGGTAAACACTGAAGCTTTCTTT	CASRGQVNTEAFF
TRBV10-1	TRBD2	TRBJ2-7	once	TGCGCCAGCAGTTTACTAGCGTCCTCCTACGAGCAGTACTTC	CASSLLASSYEQYF
TRBV11-2	TRBD2	TRBJ2-3	-	TGTGCCAGCAGCGAAACGGGACTAGTCCCAGAGGGAACGCAGTATTTT	CASSETGLVPEGTQYF